This TCR beta chain was identified during a study of CD8 T cells in Susac syndrome. Reverse transcription used about 0.5 to 1 ug RNA and random hexamers. TCRdb itself ran the immunoSEQ multiplex PCR reads through MiXCR, one entry per CDR3 protein. The data show 120,000 to 150,000 distinct CDR3 sequences, around 95% seen once. The CDR3 is 15 residues long. Losses at the gene ends were 6 bases for V and 6 bases for J; bases not matched to a gene: 10. Germline values: CDR1 MNHNS, CDR2 SASEGT. This chain joins TRBV6-1 and TRBJ2-2, with 7 bases that match TRBD1. Sequences were obtained from CD4+ T cells from PBMCs. The source of this sequence is a human donor with multiple sclerosis. CDR3: CASSQPTGLAGELFF. The DNA for the CDR3 is TGTGCCAGCAGCCAGCCGACAGGGCTGGCCGGGGAGCTGTTTTTT.